The rows below give T cell receptor beta chains drawn from one sample of a study of T cells in Graves' hyperthyroidism and ophthalmopathy. TCRdb analysed the multiplex PCR reads with MiXCR anew, one entry per CDR3 protein. The data show about 560,000 distinct CDR3 sequences, 16% seen once. Sample: blood. The receptors originated from a woman younger than 35 with Graves' hyperthyroidism. Each CDR3 is given with its conserved first and last residue. The D gene is left open where the match is weak. Size is stated for part of the rows, as once, few or many counts, or as a class when the clone is expanded.

TRBD1	TRBV28	many	TRBJ2-3	TGTGCCAGCAGTCCCGGACAGGGGGCAGGAGATACGCAGTATTTT	CASSPGQGAGDTQYF
TRBD1	TRBV24-1	-	TRBJ2-1	TGTGCCACCAGTGATACAGGGGTCAATGAGCAGTTCTTC	CATSDTGVNEQFF
-	TRBV12-3/TRBV12-4	many	TRBJ2-7	TGTGCCAGCACCAGGGACTGGGGTTACGAGCAGTACTTC	CASTRDWGYEQYF
-	TRBV11-3	many	TRBJ2-3	TGTGCCAGCAGTTCCGGCCTTAAGCAGTATTTT	CASSSGLKQYF
TRBD2	TRBV27	-	TRBJ2-7	TGTGCCAGCAGTCCCCTCTCGCTAGCGGGTTCCCTCTACGAGCAGTACTTC	CASSPLSLAGSLYEQYF
-	TRBV6-1	many	TRBJ1-4	TGTGCCACCGCCGGGTCCACTAATGAAAAACTGTTTTTT	CATAGSTNEKLFF
-	TRBV28	-	TRBJ2-1	TGTGCCAGCAGTTCGGGGGCCGGTGAGCAGTTCTTC	CASSSGAGEQFF
-	TRBV12-3/TRBV12-4	many	TRBJ1-4	TGTGCCAGCAGTTGGAGAACAGGAGTTGCAACTAATGAAAAACTGTTTTTT	CASSWRTGVATNEKLFF
TRBD1	TRBV20-1	few	TRBJ1-6	TGCAGTGCATCTGCGGGACAGAATTCACCCCTCCACTTT	CSASAGQNSPLHF
TRBD1	TRBV15	-	TRBJ2-1	TGTGCCACCAGCCGGTTCCGGGACAGGGGGTTCAATGAGCAGTTCTTC	CATSRFRDRGFNEQFF
-	TRBV7-7	few	TRBJ2-2	TGTGCTAGCAGCTTATCCGCCTCAAACACCGGGGAGCTGTTTTTT	CASSLSASNTGELFF
TRBD1	TRBV6-5	-	TRBJ2-1	TGTGCCAGCAGTTACCGGGACAGGGGTAGTGAGCAGTTCTTC	CASSYRDRGSEQFF
TRBD1	TRBV12-5	few	TRBJ1-5	TGTGCTAGTGGTTTGGTTGTCGGGACAGACAATCAGCCCCAGCATTTT	CASGLVVGTDNQPQHF
TRBD1	TRBV18	few	TRBJ1-5	TGTGCCAGCTCACCAGGAGGAGGGGGCAGGGACAATCAGCCCCAGCATTTT	CASSPGGGGRDNQPQHF
-	TRBV2	-	TRBJ1-3	TGTGCCAGCAGTCCCGACTCTGGAAGCACCATATATTTT	CASSPDSGSTIYF
-	TRBV27	many	TRBJ1-2	TGTGCCAGCAGCCAGACAGTCTCTAACTATGGCTACACCTTC	CASSQTVSNYGYTF
TRBD1	TRBV6-1	many	TRBJ2-5	TGTGCCAGCAGTCGGACAGGGGACTCGTACCAAGAGACCCAGTACTTC	CASSRTGDSYQETQYF
TRBD1	TRBV19	-	TRBJ2-1	TGTGCCACAGACAGGGTCTTCTCCCCTTGGGATGAGCAGTTCTTC	CATDRVFSPWDEQFF
TRBD2	TRBV7-2	many	TRBJ2-5	TGTGCCAGCAGCTTAAGTCTGCGGGGGCAAGAGACCCAGTACTTC	CASSLSLRGQETQYF
-	TRBV30	-	TRBJ2-7	TGTGCCTGGGGACTTCTCCTGGGGTCCTACGAGCAGTACTTC	CAWGLLLGSYEQYF
-	TRBV2	many	TRBJ2-5	TGTGCCAGCAGTGAAGACGAAGGGGGGGGACAAGAGACCCAGTACTTC	CASSEDEGGGQETQYF
-	TRBV28	many	TRBJ2-3	TGTGCCAGCAACACACTAGGGAGGAGCACAGATACGCAGTATTTT	CASNTLGRSTDTQYF
TRBD1	TRBV12-3/TRBV12-4	-	TRBJ1-1	TGTGCCAGCAGTTGGGCAGGGGGCAGCACTGAAGCTTTCTTT	CASSWAGGSTEAFF
TRBD2	TRBV10-3	few	TRBJ2-7	TGTGCCATCAGTGACGCGGGACTAGGTCCCTACGAGCAGTACTTC	CAISDAGLGPYEQYF
-	TRBV12-3/TRBV12-4	few	TRBJ1-3	TGTGCCAGCAGTTTCGGGGGAGGGGGAAACACCATATGTTTT	CASSFGGGGNTICF
TRBD2	TRBV20-1	-	TRBJ2-5	TGCAGTGCTAGAGGCCCTTTTGGGGGGGTGGAGACCCAGTACTTC	CSARGPFGGVETQYF
-	TRBV2	many	TRBJ1-1	TGTGCCAGCAGTGTGGGGGGGCGCGGCACTGAAGCTTTCTTT	CASSVGGRGTEAFF
TRBD1	TRBV15	many	TRBJ2-3	TGTGCCACCAGCAACGGACAGGGCGATACGCAGTATTTT	CATSNGQGDTQYF
-	TRBV30	many	TRBJ1-2	TGTGCTCGACGCAGGCATGGCTACACCTTC	CARRRHGYTF
-	TRBV18	-	TRBJ2-4	TGTGCCAGCTCACCACTTTGGAGAGGGGCAGCTAAAAACATTCAGTACTTC	CASSPLWRGAAKNIQYF
-	TRBV7-2	-	TRBJ2-1	TGTGCCAGCAGCTTACGGGCGCTAGGGGTACCATACAATGAGCAGTTCTTC	CASSLRALGVPYNEQFF
-	TRBV5-1	many	TRBJ1-6	TGCGCCAGCAGCCCCGGACGGTATAATTCACCCCTCCACTTT	CASSPGRYNSPLHF
TRBD1	TRBV6-1	many	TRBJ1-2	TGTGCCAGCAGTGAAGCTGGGACAGGTTATGGCTACACCTTC	CASSEAGTGYGYTF
-	TRBV27	-	TRBJ1-1	TGTGCCAGCAGTGACTCCCCCCCGAGGAACACTGAAGCTTTCTTT	CASSDSPPRNTEAFF
-	TRBV20-1	-	TRBJ2-5	TGCAGTGCGCCAGGGGGGGGGAGTAAGGAGACCCAGTACTTC	CSAPGGGSKETQYF
-	TRBV20-1	many	TRBJ2-3	TGCAGTGCTAGACTGGAAGATACGCAGTATTTT	CSARLEDTQYF
TRBD1	TRBV5-1	many	TRBJ2-7	TGCGCCAGCAGCCCACGGGACAGATACGAGCAGTACTTC	CASSPRDRYEQYF
-	TRBV14	few	TRBJ2-5	TGTGCCAGCAGTCCAAGAAGAATGGAGACCCAGTACTTC	CASSPRRMETQYF
-	TRBV12-3/TRBV12-4	many	TRBJ2-5	TGTGCCAGCAGTTTAAGGGGGGAGAGCCAAGAGACCCAGTACTTC	CASSLRGESQETQYF
TRBD2	TRBV3-1	few	TRBJ2-2	TGTGCCAGCAGCCAAAGACTAGCGGGAGTGGCCGGGGAGCTGTTTTTT	CASSQRLAGVAGELFF
TRBD1	TRBV20-1	few	TRBJ2-3	TGCAGTGCTAGAGGCCCCCCGGGACAGGGGTTGCTAAGCACAGATACGCAGTATTTT	CSARGPPGQGLLSTDTQYF
TRBD2	TRBV7-2	few	TRBJ2-7	TGTGCCAGCAGCTTAGCACGGGAGGGCCGGTACGAGCAGTACTTC	CASSLAREGRYEQYF
TRBD1	TRBV29-1	-	TRBJ1-2	TGCAGCGTTGGAGCTCTTGGGACAGGGGGCCGGGATGGCTACACCTTC	CSVGALGTGGRDGYTF
-	TRBV11-2	many	TRBJ2-1	TGTGCCAGCAGCTTAGTCAATACAGGTTACAATGAGCAGTTCTTC	CASSLVNTGYNEQFF
TRBD2	TRBV9	few	TRBJ2-3	TGTGCCAGCAGCGTAGCGCGGGGGGGCACAGATACGCAGTATTTT	CASSVARGGTDTQYF
TRBD1	TRBV29-1	-	TRBJ2-7	TGCAGCGTTGAACAACAGGGGTCTTCCTACGAGCAGTACTTC	CSVEQQGSSYEQYF
-	TRBV5-1	few	TRBJ1-5	TGCGCCAGCAGCTTGTATACAGGGCCGATTAATCAGCCCCAGCATTTT	CASSLYTGPINQPQHF
TRBD1	TRBV18	few	TRBJ2-7	TGTGCCAGCTCACCCACGTGGACAGGGAATTACGAGCAGTACTTC	CASSPTWTGNYEQYF
-	TRBV27	few	TRBJ2-7	TGTGCCAGCAGTCTAATAGACAGGATCTCCTACGAGCAGTACTTC	CASSLIDRISYEQYF
-	TRBV30	many	TRBJ2-1	TGTGCCTGGAAAGGGACAAGAAACAATGAGCAGTTCTTC	CAWKGTRNNEQFF
TRBD1	TRBV30	few	TRBJ2-5	TGTGCCTGGAACGGACAGGAGCAAGAGACCCAGTACTTC	CAWNGQEQETQYF
-	TRBV6-2/TRBV6-3	few	TRBJ2-2	TGTGCCAGCAGTTCTGTGGTTGGCGGGGAGCTGTTTTTT	CASSSVVGGELFF
TRBD2	TRBV14	-	TRBJ2-5	TGTGCCAGCAGCCGGAATCTAGCGGGCGGCCGGGGGACCCAGTACTTC	CASSRNLAGGRGTQYF
-	TRBV19	many	TRBJ2-4	TGTGCCAGTAGTATGGTGGGTTACGGCAAAAACATTCAGTACTTC	CASSMVGYGKNIQYF